This T cell receptor beta chain derives from a study of T cells in Graves' hyperthyroidism and ophthalmopathy. This CDR3 is 14 amino acids long. Trimming cost V 4 bases and J 0 bases; bases outside gene matches: 2. Looked up from germline, CDR1 is SQVTM and CDR2 is ANQGSEA. RNA transcripts provided the source from which TCR beta CDR3 regions were amplified. HTBI primers were the set used in a first-round RT-PCR of the TCR CDR3. TCRdb ran MiXCR on the multiplex PCR reads and lists one entry per CDR3 protein. The data contain a few hundred thousand distinct CDR3 sequences, about 43% of them singletons. Thyroid ultrasound and orbital computed tomography, with clinical symptoms and serum thyroxine and TRAb, informed diagnoses. This clonotype was detected many times.

J is TRBJ1-1 and V is TRBV29-1, with TRBD1 matching over 10 bases. What was sequenced was peripheral blood or thyroid tissue (not recorded which). The TCR comes from a woman aged 18-29 years with Graves' hyperthyroidism. CDR3 amino acids: CSVGDRGVNTEAFF. The DNA for the CDR3 is TGCAGCGTTGGGGACAGGGGAGTGAACACTGAAGCTTTCTTT.